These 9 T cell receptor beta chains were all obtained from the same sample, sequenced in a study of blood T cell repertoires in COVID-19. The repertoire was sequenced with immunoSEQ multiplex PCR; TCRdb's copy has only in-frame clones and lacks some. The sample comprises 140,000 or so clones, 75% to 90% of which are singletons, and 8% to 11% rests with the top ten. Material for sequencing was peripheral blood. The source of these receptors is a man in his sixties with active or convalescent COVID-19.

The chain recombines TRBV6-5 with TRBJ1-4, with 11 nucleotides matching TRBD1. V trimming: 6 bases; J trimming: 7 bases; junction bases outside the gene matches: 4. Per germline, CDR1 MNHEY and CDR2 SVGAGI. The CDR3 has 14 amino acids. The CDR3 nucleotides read TGTGCCAGCAGCCCGGACAGGGGGCTTGAAAAACTGTTTTTT. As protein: CASSPDRGLEKLFF.

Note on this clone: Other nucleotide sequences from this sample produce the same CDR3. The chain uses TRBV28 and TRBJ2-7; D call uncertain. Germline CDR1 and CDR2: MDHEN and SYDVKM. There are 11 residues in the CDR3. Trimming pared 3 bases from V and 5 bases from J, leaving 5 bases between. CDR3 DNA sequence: TGTGCCAGCAGTTTCCGCGACGAGCAGTACTTC. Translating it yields CASSFRDEQYF.

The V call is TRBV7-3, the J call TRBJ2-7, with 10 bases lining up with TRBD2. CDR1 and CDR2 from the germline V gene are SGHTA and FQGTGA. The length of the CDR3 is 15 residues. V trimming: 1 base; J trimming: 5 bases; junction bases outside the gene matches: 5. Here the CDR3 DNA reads TGTGCCAGCAGCTTAAGTCTAGCGGGAGCCAACGAGCAGTACTTC. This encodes CASSLSLAGANEQYF.

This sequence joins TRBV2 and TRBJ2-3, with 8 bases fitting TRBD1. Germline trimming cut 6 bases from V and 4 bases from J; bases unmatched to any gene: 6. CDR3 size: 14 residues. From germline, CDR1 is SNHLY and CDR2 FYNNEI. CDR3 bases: TGTGCCAGCAGGACTGACAGGGGCGCAGATACGCAGTATTTT. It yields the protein CASRTDRGADTQYF. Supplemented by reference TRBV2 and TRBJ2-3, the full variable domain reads EPEVTQTPSHQVTQMGQEVILRCVPISNHLYFYWYRQILGQKVEFLVSFYNNEISEKSEIFDDQFSVERPDGSNFTLKIRSTKLEDSAMYFCASRTDRGADTQYFGPGTRLTVL.

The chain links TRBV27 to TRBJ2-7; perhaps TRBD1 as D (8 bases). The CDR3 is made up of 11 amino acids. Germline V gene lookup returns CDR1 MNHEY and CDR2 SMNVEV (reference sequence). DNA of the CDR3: TGTGCTCCAACAGGGGGGGACGAGCAGTACTTC. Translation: CAPTGGDEQYF.

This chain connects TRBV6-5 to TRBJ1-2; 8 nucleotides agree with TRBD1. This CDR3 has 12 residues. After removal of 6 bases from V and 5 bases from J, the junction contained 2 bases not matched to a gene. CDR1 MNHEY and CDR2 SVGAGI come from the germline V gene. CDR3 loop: CASRTGGYGYTF. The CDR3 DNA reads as TGTGCCAGCAGAACAGGGGGTTATGGCTACACCTTC.

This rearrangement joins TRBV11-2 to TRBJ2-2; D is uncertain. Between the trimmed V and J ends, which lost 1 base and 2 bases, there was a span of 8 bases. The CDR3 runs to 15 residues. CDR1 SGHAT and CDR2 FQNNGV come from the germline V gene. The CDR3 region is CASSLGLLNTGELFF. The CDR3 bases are TGTGCCAGCAGCTTAGGCCTACTAAACACCGGGGAGCTGTTTTTT.

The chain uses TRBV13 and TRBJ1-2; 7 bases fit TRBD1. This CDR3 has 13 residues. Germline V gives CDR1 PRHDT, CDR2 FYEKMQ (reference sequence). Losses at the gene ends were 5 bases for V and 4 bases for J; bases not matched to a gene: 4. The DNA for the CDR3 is TGTGCCAGCAGCCCGAGGGACAGCTATGGCTACACCTTC. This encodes CASSPRDSYGYTF.

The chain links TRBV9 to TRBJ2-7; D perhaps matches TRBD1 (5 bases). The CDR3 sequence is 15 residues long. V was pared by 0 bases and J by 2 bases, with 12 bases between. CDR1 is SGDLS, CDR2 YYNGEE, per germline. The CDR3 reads CASSVGQGNTYEQYF. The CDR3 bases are TGTGCCAGCAGCGTAGGCCAGGGAAATACCTACGAGCAGTACTTC.